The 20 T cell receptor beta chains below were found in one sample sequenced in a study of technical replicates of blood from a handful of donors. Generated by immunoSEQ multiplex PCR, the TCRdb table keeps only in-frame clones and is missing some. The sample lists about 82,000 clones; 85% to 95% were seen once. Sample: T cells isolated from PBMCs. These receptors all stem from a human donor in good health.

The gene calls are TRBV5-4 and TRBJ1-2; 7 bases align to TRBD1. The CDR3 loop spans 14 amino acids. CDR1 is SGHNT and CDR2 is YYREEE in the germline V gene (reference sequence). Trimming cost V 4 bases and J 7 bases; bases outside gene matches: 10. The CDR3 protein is CASSPSTGVFGYTF. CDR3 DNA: TGTGCCAGCAGCCCCTCAACAGGGGTTTTTGGCTACACCTTC.

The CDR3 loop reads CASSSKGDKISNEKLFF. The CDR3 bases are TGTGCCAGTAGTTCCAAGGGGGACAAAATCTCCAATGAAAAACTGTTTTTT. This chain joins TRBV19 and TRBJ1-4; weak D call: TRBD1 (6 bases). Germline CDR1 and CDR2: LNHDA and SQIVND (reference sequence). The CDR3 is 17 residues long. V lost 5 bases, J lost 5 bases, and 21 bases lay in between.

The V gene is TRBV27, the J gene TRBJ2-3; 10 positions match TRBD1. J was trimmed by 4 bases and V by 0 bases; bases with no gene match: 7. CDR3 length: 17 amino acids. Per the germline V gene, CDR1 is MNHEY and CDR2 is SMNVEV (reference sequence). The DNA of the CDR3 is TGTGCCAGCAGTTTATCCTTCGGGACAGGGGTGGCAGATACGCAGTATTTT. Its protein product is CASSLSFGTGVADTQYF.

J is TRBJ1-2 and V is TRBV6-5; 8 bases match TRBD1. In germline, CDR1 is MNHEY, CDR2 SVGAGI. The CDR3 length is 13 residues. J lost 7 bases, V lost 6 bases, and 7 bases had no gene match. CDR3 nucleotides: TGTGCCAGCAGCCAGGGACAGGTTTTTGGCTACACCTTC. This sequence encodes CASSQGQVFGYTF.

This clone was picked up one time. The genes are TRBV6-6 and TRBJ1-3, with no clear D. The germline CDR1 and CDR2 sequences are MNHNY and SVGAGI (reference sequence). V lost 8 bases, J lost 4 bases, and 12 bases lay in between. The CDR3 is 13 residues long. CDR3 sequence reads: CASFRGVGNTIYF. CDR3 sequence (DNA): TGTGCCAGCTTCCGAGGAGTAGGAAACACCATATATTTT.

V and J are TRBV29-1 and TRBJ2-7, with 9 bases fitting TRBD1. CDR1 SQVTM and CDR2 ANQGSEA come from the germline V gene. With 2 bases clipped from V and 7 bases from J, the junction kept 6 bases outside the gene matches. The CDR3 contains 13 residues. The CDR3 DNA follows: TGCAGCGTTGAACCGGACAGGGGCTGGGAGCAGTACTTC. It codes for CSVEPDRGWEQYF.

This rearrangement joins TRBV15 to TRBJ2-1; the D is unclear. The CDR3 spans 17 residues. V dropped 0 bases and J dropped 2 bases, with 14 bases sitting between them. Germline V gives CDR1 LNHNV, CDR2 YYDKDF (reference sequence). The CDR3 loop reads CATSRESYSMTYNEQFF. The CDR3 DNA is TGTGCCACCAGCAGAGAGTCGTATAGCATGACCTACAATGAGCAGTTCTTC.

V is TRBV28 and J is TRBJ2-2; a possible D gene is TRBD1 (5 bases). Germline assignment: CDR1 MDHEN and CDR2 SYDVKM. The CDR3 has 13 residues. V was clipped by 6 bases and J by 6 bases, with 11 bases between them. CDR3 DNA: TGTGCCAGCAGCTGGACATCCCCCGGGGAGCTGTTTTTT. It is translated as CASSWTSPGELFF.

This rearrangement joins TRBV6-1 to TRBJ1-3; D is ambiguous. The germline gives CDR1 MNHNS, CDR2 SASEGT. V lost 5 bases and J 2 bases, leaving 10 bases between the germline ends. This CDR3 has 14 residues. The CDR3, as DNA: TGTGCCAGCAGTCTTGGAGGGCCTGGAAACACCATATATTTT. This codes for CASSLGGPGNTIYF.

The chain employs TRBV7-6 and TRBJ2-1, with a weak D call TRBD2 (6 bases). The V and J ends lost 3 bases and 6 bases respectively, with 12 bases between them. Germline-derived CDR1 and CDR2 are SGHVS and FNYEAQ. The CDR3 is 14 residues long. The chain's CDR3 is CASSLQTSINEQFF. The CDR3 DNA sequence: TGTGCCAGCAGCTTGCAGACTAGTATCAATGAGCAGTTCTTC.

For the CDR3, the DNA is TGTGCCGGTAGGAGTGATCAAGAGACCCAGTACTTC. Its protein is CAGRSDQETQYF. V is TRBV2 and J is TRBJ2-5; D not certain. The V end lost 11 bases, the J end lost 2 bases, and 12 bases lay between the germline ends. The CDR3 is 12 amino acids. CDR1 and CDR2 from the germline V gene are SNHLY and FYNNEI.

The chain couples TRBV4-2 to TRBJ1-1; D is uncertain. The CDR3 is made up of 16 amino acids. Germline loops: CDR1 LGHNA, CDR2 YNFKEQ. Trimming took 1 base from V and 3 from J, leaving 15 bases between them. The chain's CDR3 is CASSQVSVQPDTEAFF. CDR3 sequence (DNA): TGTGCCAGCAGCCAAGTGTCGGTACAGCCAGACACTGAAGCTTTCTTT.

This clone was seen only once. The CDR3 nucleotides are TGTGCCAGCAGCCCCGGGACTCCCTACGAGCAGTACTTC. Encoded protein: CASSPGTPYEQYF. The chain carries TRBV7-9 and TRBJ2-7, with D possibly matching TRBD2 (6 bases). Trimming removed 5 bases at V and 2 bases at J, with 10 bases between. The CDR3 runs 13 residues. Germline V gives CDR1 SEHNR, CDR2 FQNEAQ (reference sequence).

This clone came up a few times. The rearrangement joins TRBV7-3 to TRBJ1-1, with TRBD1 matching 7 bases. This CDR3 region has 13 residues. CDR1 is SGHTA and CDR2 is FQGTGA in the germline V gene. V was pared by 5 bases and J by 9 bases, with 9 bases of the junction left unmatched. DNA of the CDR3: TGTGCCAGCAGCCGAGACAGGGAGACTCAAGCTTTCTTT. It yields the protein CASSRDRETQAFF.

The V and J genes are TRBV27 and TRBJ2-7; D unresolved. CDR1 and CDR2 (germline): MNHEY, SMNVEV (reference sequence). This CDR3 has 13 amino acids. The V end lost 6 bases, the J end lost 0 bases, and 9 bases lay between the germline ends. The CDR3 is CASSPYSSYEQYF. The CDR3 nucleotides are TGTGCCAGCAGCCCCTATAGCTCCTACGAGCAGTACTTC.

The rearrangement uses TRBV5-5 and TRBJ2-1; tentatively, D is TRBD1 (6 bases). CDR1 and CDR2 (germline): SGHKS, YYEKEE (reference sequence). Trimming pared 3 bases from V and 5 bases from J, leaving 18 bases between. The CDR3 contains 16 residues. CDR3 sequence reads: CASSSHLGAVNNEQFF. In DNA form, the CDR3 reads TGTGCCAGCAGCTCTCACTTGGGGGCCGTAAACAATGAGCAGTTCTTC.

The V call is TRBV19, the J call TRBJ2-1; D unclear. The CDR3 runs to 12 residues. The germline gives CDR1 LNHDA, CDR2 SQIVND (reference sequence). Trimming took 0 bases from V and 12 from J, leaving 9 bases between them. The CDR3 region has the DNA TGTGCCAGTAGTATAGAGGGCAGCAGGCAGTTCTTC. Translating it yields CASSIEGSRQFF. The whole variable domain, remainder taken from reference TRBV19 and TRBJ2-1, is DGGITQSPKYLFRKEGQNVTLSCEQNLNHDAMYWYRQDPGQGLRLIYYSQIVNDFQKGDIAEGYSVSREKKESFPLTVTSAQKNPTAFYLCASSIEGSRQFFGPGTRLTVL.

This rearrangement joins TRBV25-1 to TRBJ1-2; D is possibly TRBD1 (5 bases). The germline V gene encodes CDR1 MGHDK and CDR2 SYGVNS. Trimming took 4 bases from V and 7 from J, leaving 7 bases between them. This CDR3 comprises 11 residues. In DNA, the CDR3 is TGTGCCAGCAGTGGGGGCGGTGGCTACACCTTC. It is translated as CASSGGGGYTF.

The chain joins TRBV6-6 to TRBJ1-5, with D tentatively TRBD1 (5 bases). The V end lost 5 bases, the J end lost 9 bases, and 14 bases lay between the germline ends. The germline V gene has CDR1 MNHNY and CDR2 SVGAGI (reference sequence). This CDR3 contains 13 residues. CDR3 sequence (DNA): TGTGCCAGCAGTCCACAGGTCGTCGGGCCCCAGCATTTT. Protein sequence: CASSPQVVGPQHF.

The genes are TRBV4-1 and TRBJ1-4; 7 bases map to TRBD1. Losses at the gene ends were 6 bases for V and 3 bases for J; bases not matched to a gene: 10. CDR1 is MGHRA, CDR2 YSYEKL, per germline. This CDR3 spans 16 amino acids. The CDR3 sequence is CASRPFGDSSNEKLFF. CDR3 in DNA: TGCGCCAGCAGGCCATTCGGGGACAGTTCTAATGAAAAACTGTTTTTT.